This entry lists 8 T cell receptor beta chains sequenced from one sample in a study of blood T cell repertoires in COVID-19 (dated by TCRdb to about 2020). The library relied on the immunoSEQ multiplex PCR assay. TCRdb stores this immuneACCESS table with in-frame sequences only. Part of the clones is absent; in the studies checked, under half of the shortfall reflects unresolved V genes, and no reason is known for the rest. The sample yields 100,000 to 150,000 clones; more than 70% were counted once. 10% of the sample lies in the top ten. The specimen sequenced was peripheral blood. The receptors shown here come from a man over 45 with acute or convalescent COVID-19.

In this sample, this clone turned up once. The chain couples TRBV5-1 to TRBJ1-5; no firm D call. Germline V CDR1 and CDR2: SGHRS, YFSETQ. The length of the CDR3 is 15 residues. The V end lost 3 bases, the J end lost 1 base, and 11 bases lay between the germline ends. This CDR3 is CASSYDGQSNQPQHF. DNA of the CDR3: TGCGCCAGCAGCTACGATGGCCAGAGCAATCAGCCCCAGCATTTT. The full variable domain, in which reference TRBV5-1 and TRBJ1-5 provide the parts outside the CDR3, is KAGVTQTPRYLIKTRGQQVTLSCSPISGHRSVSWYQQTPGQGLQFLFEYFSETQRNKGNFPGRFSGRQFSNSRSEMNVSTLELGDSALYLCASSYDGQSNQPQHFGDGTRLSIL.

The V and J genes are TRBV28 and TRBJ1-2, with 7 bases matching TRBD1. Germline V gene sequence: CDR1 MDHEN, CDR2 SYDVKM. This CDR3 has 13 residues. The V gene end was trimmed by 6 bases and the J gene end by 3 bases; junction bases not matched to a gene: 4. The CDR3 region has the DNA TGTGCCAGCAGACTACAGGGGTACTATGGCTACACCTTC. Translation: CASRLQGYYGYTF.

CDR3 coding DNA: TGTGCCAGCAGGTCTCTTGGCGGACAGGGATATGGCTACACCTTC. Amino acid sequence: CASRSLGGQGYGYTF. The J gene is TRBJ1-2, the V gene TRBV27, with 8 bases lining up with TRBD1. Per germline, CDR1 MNHEY and CDR2 SMNVEV (reference sequence). After removal of 6 bases from V and 5 bases from J, the junction contained 11 bases not matched to a gene. CDR3 length: 15 residues.

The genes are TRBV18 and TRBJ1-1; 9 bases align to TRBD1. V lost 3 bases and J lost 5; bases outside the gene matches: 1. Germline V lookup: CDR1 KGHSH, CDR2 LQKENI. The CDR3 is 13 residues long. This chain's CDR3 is CASSPGTGTEAFF. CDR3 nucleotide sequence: TGTGCCAGCTCACCCGGGACAGGGACTGAAGCTTTCTTT.

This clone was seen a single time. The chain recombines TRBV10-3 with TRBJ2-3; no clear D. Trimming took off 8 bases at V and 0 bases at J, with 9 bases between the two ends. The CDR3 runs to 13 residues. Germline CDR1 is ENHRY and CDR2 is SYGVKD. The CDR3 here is CAIHHTSTDTQYF. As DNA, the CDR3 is TGTGCCATCCACCATACTAGCACAGATACGCAGTATTTT.

The CDR3 DNA reads TGCGCCAGCAGCTTGCTGACAGGGTGGCCACGAGCCTCTGGAAACACCATATATTTT. The encoded protein is CASSLLTGWPRASGNTIYF. The chain carries TRBV5-1 and TRBJ1-3, with TRBD1 identical over 7 bases. Germline V lookup: CDR1 SGHRS, CDR2 YFSETQ. This CDR3 has 19 residues. With 1 base clipped from V and 0 bases from J, the junction kept 13 bases outside the gene matches.

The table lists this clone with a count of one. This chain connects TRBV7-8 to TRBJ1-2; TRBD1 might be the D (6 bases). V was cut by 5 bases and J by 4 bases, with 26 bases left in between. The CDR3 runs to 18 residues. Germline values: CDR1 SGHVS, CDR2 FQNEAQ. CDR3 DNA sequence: TGTGCCAGCAGCCAAAACGACCCCATGGGGGCCGGAGCCTATGGCTACACCTTC. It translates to CASSQNDPMGAGAYGYTF.

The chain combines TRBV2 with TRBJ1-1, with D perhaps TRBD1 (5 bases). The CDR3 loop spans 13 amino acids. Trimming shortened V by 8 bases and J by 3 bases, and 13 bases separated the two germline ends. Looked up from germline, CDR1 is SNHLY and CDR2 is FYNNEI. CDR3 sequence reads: CASVTSRDTEAFF. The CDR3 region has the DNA TGTGCCAGCGTGACGTCCAGGGACACTGAAGCTTTCTTT.